Listed here are 10 T cell receptor beta chains from one sample, sequenced in a study of tumor-infiltrating lymphocytes in primary liver carcinoma. Starting from around 510 ng of total RNA, TCR beta cDNA was produced with a primer in the constant region. A slightly modified ARM-PCR protocol with three nested multiplex PCR rounds produced these TCR beta libraries. TRBV1-TRBV30 forward and Cbeta reverse primers drove the first two approximately 10-cycle rounds. From the multiplex PCR reads, TCRdb called clonotypes with MiXCR, one entry per CDR3 protein. The sample contains fewer than 350,000 distinct CDR3 sequences, approximately 64% of which appear only once. The blood RNA (from unsorted whole blood) was obtained, and germline DNA was also extracted. The specimen was peripheral blood. The receptor source for this set is a man aged 40-49 years with primary liver carcinoma and hepatitis B virus infection.

Remarks on this clonotype: The conserved phenylalanine or tryptophan normally closing the CDR3 is absent here, so this likely arose from a read error. The chain combines TRBV11-2 with TRBJ2-7, with D uncertain. The CDR3 is made up of 12 amino acids. The germline V gene has CDR1 SGHAT and CDR2 FQNNGV. The CDR3 DNA follows: TGTGCCATCAGCCTACAGACCGCAGAGCAGTACATC. Amino acid sequence: CAISLQTAEQYI.

Comments on this clonotype: This could be a read error, since a much larger clone is one nucleotide away. This sequence joins TRBV7-8 and TRBJ2-3; the D is unclear. The CDR3 contains 14 residues. Germline V CDR1 and CDR2: SGHVS, FQNEAQ. The CDR3 DNA follows: TGTGCCAGCTGCTTAGGGCTAAAGGGCGGTACGCAGTATTTT. As protein: CASCLGLKGGTQYF.

The rearrangement uses TRBV4-3 and TRBJ1-2; D might be TRBD1 (5 bases). The germline gives CDR1 LGHNA, CDR2 YSLEER. The CDR3 loop spans 15 amino acids. Trimming removed 3 bases at V and 4 bases at J, with 15 bases between. The CDR3 loop is CASSHRSPGAYGYTF. The CDR3 coding sequence is TGCGCCAGCAGCCACAGATCCCCCGGGGCCTATGGCTACACCTTC.

This rearrangement joins TRBV14 to TRBJ1-2, with D perhaps matching TRBD1 (6 bases). Trimming took off 1 base at V and 4 bases at J, with 13 bases between the two ends. The V gene's germline CDR1 is SGHDN and CDR2 FVKESK. The CDR3 consists of 15 residues. CDR3 bases: TGTGCCAGCAGCCAAGGAGGGGGGCCTTTCTATGGCTACACCTTC. It specifies CASSQGGGPFYGYTF.

The rearrangement links TRBV28 to TRBJ2-7; unclear D gene. This CDR3 is 14 amino acids long. V gave up 3 bases and J gave up 2 bases, with 11 bases separating them. Germline loops: CDR1 MDHEN, CDR2 SYDVKM. The CDR3 sequence: CASSLTHLAYEQYF. The DNA of the CDR3 is TGTGCCAGCAGTTTGACCCATTTGGCCTACGAGCAGTACTTC.

V usage is TRBV11-2 and J usage is TRBJ2-7; D remains ambiguous. This CDR3 has 14 amino acids. Germline CDR1 and CDR2: SGHAT and FQNNGV. The V and J ends lost 2 bases and 8 bases respectively, with 16 bases between them. CDR3 protein: CASSLHREVYKQYF. The CDR3 nucleotides are TGTGCCAGCAGCTTACATCGAGAGGTTTACAAGCAGTACTTC.

Comments on this clonotype: This could be a read error, since a much larger clone is one nucleotide away. V is TRBV10-3 and J is TRBJ2-7; D perhaps matches TRBD1 (6 bases). Per germline, CDR1 ENHRY and CDR2 SYGVKD. The CDR3 spans 13 residues. Here the CDR3 DNA reads TGTGCCTTCAGTAGTGACAGGACCTACGAGCAGTACTTC. Protein: CAFSSDRTYEQYF.

The chain combines TRBV11-1 with TRBJ2-1; tentatively, D is TRBD1 or TRBD2 (6 bases each). The V end lost 11 bases, the J end lost 7 bases, and 21 bases lay between the germline ends. This CDR3 comprises 14 residues. The germline V gene encodes CDR1 SGHAT and CDR2 FQDESV (reference sequence). The CDR3 nucleotides are TGTGCCGGTAGCCGAAACGGGGGCCGGAATGAGCAGTTCTTC. Residues: CAGSRNGGRNEQFF.

In the case of this clonotype: A read error may account for a junction end that differs from germline. The rearrangement links TRBV4-1 to TRBJ2-1, with a possible D match to TRBD2 (5 bases). The CDR3 has 17 amino acids. Germline V gene data show CDR1 as MGHRA and CDR2 as YSYEKL. For the CDR3, the DNA is TGCGCCAACAGCTCAAGGGTCCAGCGTGAGGGATACAATGAGCAGTTCTTC. Its protein is CANSSRVQREGYNEQFF.

This chain connects TRBV6-2 or TRBV6-3 to TRBJ2-1, with unresolved D. V lost 8 bases, J lost 10 bases, and 12 bases lay in between. CDR1 is MNHEY and CDR2 is SVGEGT in the germline V gene. The CDR3 extends over 11 amino acids. Here the CDR3 reads CASCYKVEQFF. Here the CDR3 DNA reads TGTGCCAGCTGCTACAAAGTGGAGCAGTTCTTC.